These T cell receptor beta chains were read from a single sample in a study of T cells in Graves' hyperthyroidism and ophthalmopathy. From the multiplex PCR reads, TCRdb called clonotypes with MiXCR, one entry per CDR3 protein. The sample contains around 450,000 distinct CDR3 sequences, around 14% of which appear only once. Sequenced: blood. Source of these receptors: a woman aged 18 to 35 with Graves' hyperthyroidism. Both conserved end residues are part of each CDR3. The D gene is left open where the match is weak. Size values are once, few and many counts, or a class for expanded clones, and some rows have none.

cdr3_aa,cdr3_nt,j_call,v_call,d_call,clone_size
CAWSSTRADRGPHYGYTF,TGTGCCTGGAGTTCTACCCGTGCGGACAGGGGTCCTCACTATGGCTACACCTTC,TRBJ1-2,TRBV30,TRBD1,few
CASSVTGGNTQYF,TGTGCCAGCAGCGTGACAGGGGGGAATACGCAGTATTTT,TRBJ2-3,TRBV7-3,TRBD1,-
CASSQARGGLDNEQFF,TGTGCCAGCAGCCAAGCTCGGGGGGGCCTAGACAATGAGCAGTTCTTC,TRBJ2-1,TRBV3-1,TRBD2,-
CASSFVEKLFF,TGTGCCAGCAGTTTCGTGGAAAAACTGTTTTTT,TRBJ1-4,TRBV2,-,many
CASSESRSMETQYF,TGCGCCAGCAGTGAGTCCCGGAGTATGGAGACCCAGTACTTC,TRBJ2-5,TRBV10-1,-,many
CASRERTSGSVYEQYF,TGCGCCAGCAGGGAGAGGACTAGCGGGAGTGTTTACGAGCAGTACTTC,TRBJ2-7,TRBV10-2,TRBD2,many
CASSEPLAGGREPTSTDTQYF,TGTGCCAGCAGTGAACCCCTAGCGGGGGGCCGGGAACCAACTAGCACAGATACGCAGTATTTT,TRBJ2-3,TRBV6-1,TRBD2,-
CASRTGGFFSYEQYF,TGTGCCAGCAGGACGGGGGGATTCTTTTCCTACGAGCAGTACTTC,TRBJ2-7,TRBV27,TRBD2,-
CASSPFLIAWGGIQYF,TGTGCCAGCAGCCCATTCCTTATAGCGTGGGGGGGCATTCAGTACTTC,TRBJ2-4,TRBV3-1,TRBD2,many
CATLQRPNEKLFF,TGTGCCACCCTACAGCGTCCTAATGAAAAACTGTTTTTT,TRBJ1-4,TRBV2,-,many
CASSEVRGSGPYSNQPQHF,TGTGCCAGCAGTGAAGTGAGGGGATCAGGGCCCTATAGCAATCAGCCCCAGCATTTT,TRBJ1-5,TRBV2,-,many
CASSGGSTSGGYNEQFF,TGTGCCAGTAGTGGGGGATCGACTAGCGGGGGCTACAATGAGCAGTTCTTC,TRBJ2-1,TRBV19,TRBD2,many
CASCGNGDNEQFF,TGTGCCAGCTGCGGAAACGGGGACAATGAGCAGTTCTTC,TRBJ2-1,TRBV25-1,-,few
CASSFRDSLNNEQFF,TGTGCCAGCAGTTTCCGGGACAGCCTTAACAATGAGCAGTTCTTC,TRBJ2-1,TRBV6-1,TRBD1,many
CASSFVGAEGLYEQYF,TGTGCCAGCAGTTTCGTGGGCGCCGAGGGGCTTTACGAGCAGTACTTC,TRBJ2-7,TRBV12-3/TRBV12-4,-,many
CASSSPGQGYNEQFF,TGTGCCAGCAGTTCGCCGGGACAGGGATACAATGAGCAGTTCTTC,TRBJ2-1,TRBV6-9,TRBD1,few
CASSETGLTYEQYF,TGTGCCAGCAGTGAAACAGGGTTAACCTACGAGCAGTACTTC,TRBJ2-7,TRBV6-1,-,many
CASSPPGGPYNEQFF,TGCGCCAGCTCCCCCCCGGGGGGGCCTTACAATGAGCAGTTCTTC,TRBJ2-1,TRBV5-1,TRBD2,few
CASSLVFSLLLTDTQYF,TGCGCCAGCAGCTTAGTGTTCAGCTTACTTCTAACAGATACGCAGTATTTT,TRBJ2-3,TRBV5-1,-,many
CASGRDSPSYEQYF,TGTGCCAGCGGCCGGGACAGTCCCTCCTACGAGCAGTACTTC,TRBJ2-7,TRBV2,TRBD1,-
CAISANRSEWDRLSYEQYF,TGTGCCATCAGTGCGAACCGAAGCGAATGGGACAGGCTCTCCTACGAGCAGTACTTC,TRBJ2-7,TRBV10-3,TRBD1,many
CAISEGNTEAFF,TGTGCCATCAGTGAGGGGAACACTGAAGCTTTCTTT,TRBJ1-1,TRBV10-3,-,many
CASSPGGGVSEKLFF,TGCGCCAGCAGCCCCGGGGGGGGTGTTAGTGAAAAACTGTTTTTT,TRBJ1-4,TRBV4-1,-,-
CASSLRREKLFF,TGTGCCAGCAGTTTAAGGCGAGAAAAACTGTTTTTT,TRBJ1-4,TRBV12-3/TRBV12-4,-,many
CASSLRTRGEQFF,TGTGCCAGCAGCTTAAGGACTAGGGGGGAGCAGTTCTTC,TRBJ2-1,TRBV7-3,-,-
CASRAGEEQPQHF,TGTGCCAGCAGGGCGGGGGAGGAGCAGCCCCAGCATTTT,TRBJ1-5,TRBV2,-,many
CASSRGGLRGNEQFF,TGTGCCAGCAGCCGAGGGGGCCTCAGGGGAAATGAGCAGTTCTTC,TRBJ2-1,TRBV7-2,TRBD1,-
CASSGLRQGTNGANVLTF,TGTGCCAGCAGCGGGTTGCGACAGGGGACAAATGGGGCCAACGTCCTGACTTTC,TRBJ2-6,TRBV2,TRBD1,few
CATSRAEVQGGETQYF,TGTGCCACCAGCAGAGCCGAGGTACAGGGTGGGGAGACCCAGTACTTC,TRBJ2-5,TRBV15,-,many
CSASGAVQETQYF,TGCAGTGCGTCCGGTGCAGTCCAAGAGACCCAGTACTTC,TRBJ2-5,TRBV20-1,-,many
CASSPQGAYNSPLHF,TGTGCCAGCAGCCCACAGGGGGCATATAATTCACCCCTCCACTTT,TRBJ1-6,TRBV2,TRBD1,-
CASRQRGAVPNSPLHF,TGTGCCAGCCGACAGAGGGGGGCGGTCCCCAATTCACCCCTCCACTTT,TRBJ1-6,TRBV6-1,-,many